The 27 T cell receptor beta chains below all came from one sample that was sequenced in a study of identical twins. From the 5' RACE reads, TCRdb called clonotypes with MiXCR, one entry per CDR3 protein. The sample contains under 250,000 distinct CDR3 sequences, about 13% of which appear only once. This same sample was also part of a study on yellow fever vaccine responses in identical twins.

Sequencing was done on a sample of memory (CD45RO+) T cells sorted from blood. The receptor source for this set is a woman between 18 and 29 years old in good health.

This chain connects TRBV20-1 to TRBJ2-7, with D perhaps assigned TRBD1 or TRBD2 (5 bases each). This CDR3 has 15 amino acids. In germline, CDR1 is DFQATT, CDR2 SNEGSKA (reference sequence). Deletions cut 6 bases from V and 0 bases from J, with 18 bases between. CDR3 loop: CSAPQRGGSSYEQYF. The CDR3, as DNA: TGCAGTGCCCCTCAGAGGGGCGGGTCCTCCTACGAGCAGTACTTC.

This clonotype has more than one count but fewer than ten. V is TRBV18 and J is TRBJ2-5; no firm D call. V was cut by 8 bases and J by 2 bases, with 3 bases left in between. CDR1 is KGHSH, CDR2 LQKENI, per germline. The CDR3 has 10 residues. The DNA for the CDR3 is TGTGCCAGCCCACAAGAGACCCAGTACTTC. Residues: CASPQETQYF.

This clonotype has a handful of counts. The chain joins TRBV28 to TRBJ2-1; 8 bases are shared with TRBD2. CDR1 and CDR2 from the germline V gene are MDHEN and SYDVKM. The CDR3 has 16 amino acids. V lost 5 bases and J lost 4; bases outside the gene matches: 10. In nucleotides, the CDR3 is TGTGCCAGCAGTATCGGGGGGGCCGGAGCTTACAATGAGCAGTTCTTC. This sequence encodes CASSIGGAGAYNEQFF. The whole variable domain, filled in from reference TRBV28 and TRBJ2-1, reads DVKVTQSSRYLVKRTGEKVFLECVQDMDHENMFWYRQDPGLGLRLIYFSYDVKMKEKGDIPEGYSVSREKKERFSLILESASTNQTSMYLCASSIGGAGAYNEQFFGPGTRLTVL.

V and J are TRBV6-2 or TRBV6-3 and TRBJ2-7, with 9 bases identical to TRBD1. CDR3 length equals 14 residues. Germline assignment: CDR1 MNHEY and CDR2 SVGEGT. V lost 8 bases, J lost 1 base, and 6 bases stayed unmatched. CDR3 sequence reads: CASHTGGSSYEQYF. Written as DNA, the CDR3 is TGTGCCAGCCATACAGGGGGCAGTTCCTACGAGCAGTACTTC.

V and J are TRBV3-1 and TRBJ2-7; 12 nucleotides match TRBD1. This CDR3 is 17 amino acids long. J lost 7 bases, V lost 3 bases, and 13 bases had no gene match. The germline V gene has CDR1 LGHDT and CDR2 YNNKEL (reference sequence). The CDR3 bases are TGTGCCAGCAGCCATTTACCGGGACAGGGGGCCTGGTGGGAGCAGTACTTC. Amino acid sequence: CASSHLPGQGAWWEQYF.

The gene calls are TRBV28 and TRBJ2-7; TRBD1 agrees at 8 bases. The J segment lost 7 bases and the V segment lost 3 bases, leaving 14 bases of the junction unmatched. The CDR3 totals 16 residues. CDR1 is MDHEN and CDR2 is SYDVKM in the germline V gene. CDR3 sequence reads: CASSFFAVRGRGEQYF. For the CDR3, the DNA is TGTGCCAGCAGTTTTTTTGCGGTCAGGGGGCGAGGAGAGCAGTACTTC. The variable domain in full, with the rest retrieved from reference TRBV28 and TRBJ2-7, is DVKVTQSSRYLVKRTGEKVFLECVQDMDHENMFWYRQDPGLGLRLIYFSYDVKMKEKGDIPEGYSVSREKKERFSLILESASTNQTSMYLCASSFFAVRGRGEQYFGPGTRLTVT.

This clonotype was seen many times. The CDR3 coding sequence is TGCGCCAGCAGTCCCGGGACTACGAACACCGGGGAGCTGTTTTTT. It specifies CASSPGTTNTGELFF. The rearrangement joins TRBV5-1 to TRBJ2-2; the match to TRBD2 covers 7 bases. Trimming at V came to 5 bases and at J to 0 bases, leaving 4 bases not matched to a gene. Germline V gene data show CDR1 as SGHRS and CDR2 as YFSETQ. CDR3 length equals 15 residues.

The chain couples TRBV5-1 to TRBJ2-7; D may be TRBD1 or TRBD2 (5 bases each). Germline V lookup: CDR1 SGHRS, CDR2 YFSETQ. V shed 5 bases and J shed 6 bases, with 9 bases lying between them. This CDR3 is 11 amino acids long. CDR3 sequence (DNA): TGCGCCAGCAGGTCGGGGCCCGAGCAGTACTTC. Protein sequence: CASRSGPEQYF. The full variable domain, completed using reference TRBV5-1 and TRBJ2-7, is KAGVTQTPRYLIKTRGQQVTLSCSPISGHRSVSWYQQTPGQGLQFLFEYFSETQRNKGNFPGRFSGRQFSNSRSEMNVSTLELGDSALYLCASRSGPEQYFGPGTRLTVT.

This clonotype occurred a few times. The CDR3 is CSARGRGLAGKHEQFF. The DNA of the CDR3 is TGCAGTGCTAGAGGGCGTGGACTAGCGGGTAAGCATGAGCAGTTCTTC. The chain joins TRBV20-1 to TRBJ2-1, with 11 bases identical to TRBD2. CDR1 is DFQATT, CDR2 SNEGSKA, per germline (reference sequence). Unmatched junction bases numbered 10, after V lost 1 base and J lost 8 bases. This CDR3 has 16 residues.

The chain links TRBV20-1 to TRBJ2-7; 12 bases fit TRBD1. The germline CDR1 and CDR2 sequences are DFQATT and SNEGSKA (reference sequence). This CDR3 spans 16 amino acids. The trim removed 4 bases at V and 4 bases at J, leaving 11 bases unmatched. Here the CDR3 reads CSANPLGTGGLYEQYF. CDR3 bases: TGCAGTGCTAATCCCCTGGGGACAGGGGGCTTATACGAGCAGTACTTC.

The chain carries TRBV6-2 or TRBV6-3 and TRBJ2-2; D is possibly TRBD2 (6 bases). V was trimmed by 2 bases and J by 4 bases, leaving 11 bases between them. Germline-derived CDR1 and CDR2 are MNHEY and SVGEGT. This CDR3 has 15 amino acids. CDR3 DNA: TGTGCCAGCAGTTACGCTAGCGACGGCACCGGGGAGCTGTTTTTT. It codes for CASSYASDGTGELFF.

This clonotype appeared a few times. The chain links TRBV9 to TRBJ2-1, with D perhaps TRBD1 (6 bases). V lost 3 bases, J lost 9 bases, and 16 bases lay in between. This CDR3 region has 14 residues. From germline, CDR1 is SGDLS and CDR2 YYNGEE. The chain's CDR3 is CASSALQQGGEQFF. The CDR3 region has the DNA TGTGCCAGCAGCGCCCTACAACAGGGTGGTGAGCAGTTCTTC.

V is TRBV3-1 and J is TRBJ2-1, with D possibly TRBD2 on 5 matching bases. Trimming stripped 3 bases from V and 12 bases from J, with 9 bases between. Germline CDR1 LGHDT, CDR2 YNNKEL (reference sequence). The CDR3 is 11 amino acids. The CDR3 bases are TGTGCCAGCAGCCAGGGGAGTTGGCAGTTCTTC. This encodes CASSQGSWQFF.

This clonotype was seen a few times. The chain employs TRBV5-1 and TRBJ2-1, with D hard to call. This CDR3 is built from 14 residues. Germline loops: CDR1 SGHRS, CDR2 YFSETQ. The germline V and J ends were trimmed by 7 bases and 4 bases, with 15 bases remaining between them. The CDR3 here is CASSMVAAYNEQFF. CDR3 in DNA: TGCGCCAGCTCCATGGTGGCGGCTTACAATGAGCAGTTCTTC.

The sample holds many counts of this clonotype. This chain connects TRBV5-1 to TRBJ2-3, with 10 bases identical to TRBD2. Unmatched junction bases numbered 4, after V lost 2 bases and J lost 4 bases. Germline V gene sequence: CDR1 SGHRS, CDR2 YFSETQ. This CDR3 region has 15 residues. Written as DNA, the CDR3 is TGCGCCAGCAGCTTAGCGGGGGGGCCGGCAGATACGCAGTATTTT. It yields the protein CASSLAGGPADTQYF.

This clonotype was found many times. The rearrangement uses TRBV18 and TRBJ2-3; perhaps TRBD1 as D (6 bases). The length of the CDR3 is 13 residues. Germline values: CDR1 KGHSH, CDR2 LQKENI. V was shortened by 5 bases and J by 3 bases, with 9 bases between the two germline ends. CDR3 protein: CASSWDTTDTQYF. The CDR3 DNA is TGTGCCAGCTCATGGGACACAACAGATACGCAGTATTTT.

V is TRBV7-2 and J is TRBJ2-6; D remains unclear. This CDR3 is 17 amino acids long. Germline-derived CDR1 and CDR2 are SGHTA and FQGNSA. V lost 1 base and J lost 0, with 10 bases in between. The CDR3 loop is CASSLVHISSGANVLTF. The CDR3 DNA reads TGTGCCAGCAGCTTAGTACACATATCCTCTGGGGCCAACGTCCTGACTTTC.

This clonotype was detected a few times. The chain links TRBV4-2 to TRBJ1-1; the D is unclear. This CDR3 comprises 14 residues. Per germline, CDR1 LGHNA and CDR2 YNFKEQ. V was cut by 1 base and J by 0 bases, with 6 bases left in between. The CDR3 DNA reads TGTGCCAGCAGCCAAGTAGGGTTGAACACTGAAGCTTTCTTT. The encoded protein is CASSQVGLNTEAFF.

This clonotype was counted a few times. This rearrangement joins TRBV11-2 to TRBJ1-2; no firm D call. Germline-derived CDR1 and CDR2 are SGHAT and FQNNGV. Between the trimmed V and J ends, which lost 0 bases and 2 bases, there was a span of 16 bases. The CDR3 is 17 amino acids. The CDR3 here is CASSLDPGKARNYGYTF. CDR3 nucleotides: TGTGCCAGCAGCTTAGATCCAGGAAAAGCACGAAACTATGGCTACACCTTC. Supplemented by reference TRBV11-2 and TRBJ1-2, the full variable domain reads EAGVAQSPRYKIIEKRQSVAFWCNPISGHATLYWYQQILGQGPKLLIQFQNNGVVDDSQLPKDRFSAERLKGVDSTLKIQPAKLEDSAVYLCASSLDPGKARNYGYTFGSGTRLTVV.

This CDR3 is CSARDQFRGAYNEQFF. The CDR3 nucleotides are TGCAGTGCTAGAGATCAGTTTCGGGGGGCGTACAATGAGCAGTTCTTC. V usage is TRBV20-1 and J usage is TRBJ2-1; the D gene is possibly TRBD2 (7 bases). This CDR3 is 16 amino acids long. CDR1 and CDR2 (germline): DFQATT, SNEGSKA (reference sequence). Trimming took 0 bases from V and 4 from J, leaving 16 bases between them.

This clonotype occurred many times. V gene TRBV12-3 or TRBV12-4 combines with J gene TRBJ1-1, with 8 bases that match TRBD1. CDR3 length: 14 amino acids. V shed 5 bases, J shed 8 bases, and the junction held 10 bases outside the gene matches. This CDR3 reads CASSNLDRVGEAFF. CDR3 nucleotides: TGTGCCAGCAGTAACCTGGACAGGGTTGGGGAAGCTTTCTTT.

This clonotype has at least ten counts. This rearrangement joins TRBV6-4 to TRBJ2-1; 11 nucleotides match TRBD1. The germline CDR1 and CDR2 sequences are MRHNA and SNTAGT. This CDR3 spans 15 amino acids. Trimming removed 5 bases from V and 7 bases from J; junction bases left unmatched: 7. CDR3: CASSSGTGGGNEQFF. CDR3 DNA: TGTGCCAGCAGTTCCGGGACAGGGGGGGGGAATGAGCAGTTCTTC.

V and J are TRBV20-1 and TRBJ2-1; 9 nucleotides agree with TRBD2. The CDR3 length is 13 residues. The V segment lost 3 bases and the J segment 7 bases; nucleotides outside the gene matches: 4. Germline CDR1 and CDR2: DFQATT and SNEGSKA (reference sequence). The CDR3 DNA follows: TGCAGTGCTAGCAGTCTAGCGGGGAATGAGCAGTTCTTC. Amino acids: CSASSLAGNEQFF.

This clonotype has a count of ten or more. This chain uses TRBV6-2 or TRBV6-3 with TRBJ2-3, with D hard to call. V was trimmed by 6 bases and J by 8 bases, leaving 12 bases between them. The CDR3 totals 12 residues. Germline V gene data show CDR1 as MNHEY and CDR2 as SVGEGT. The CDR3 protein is CASSPSLGTQYF. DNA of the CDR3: TGTGCCAGCAGCCCATCCCTGGGTACGCAGTATTTT.

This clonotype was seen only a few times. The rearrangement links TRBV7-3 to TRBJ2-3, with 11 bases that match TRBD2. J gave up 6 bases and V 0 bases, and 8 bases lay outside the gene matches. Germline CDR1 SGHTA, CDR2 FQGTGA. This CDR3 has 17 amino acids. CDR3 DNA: TGTGCCAGCAGCTTAACTTCTAGCGGGGGGTCATCGGATACGCAGTATTTT. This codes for CASSLTSSGGSSDTQYF.

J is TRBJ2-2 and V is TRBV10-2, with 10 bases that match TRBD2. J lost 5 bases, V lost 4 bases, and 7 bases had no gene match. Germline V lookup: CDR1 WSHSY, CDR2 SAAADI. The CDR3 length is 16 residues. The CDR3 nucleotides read TGCGCCAGCAGTGGTCCGTCTAGCGGGAGAACCGGGGAGCTGTTTTTT. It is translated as CASSGPSSGRTGELFF.

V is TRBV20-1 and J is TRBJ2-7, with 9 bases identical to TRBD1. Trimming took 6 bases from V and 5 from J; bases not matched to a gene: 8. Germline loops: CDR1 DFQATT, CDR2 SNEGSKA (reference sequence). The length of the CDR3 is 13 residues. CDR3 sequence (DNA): TGCAGTGCCCCCGGGACAGGGATCCACGAGCAGTACTTC. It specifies CSAPGTGIHEQYF.